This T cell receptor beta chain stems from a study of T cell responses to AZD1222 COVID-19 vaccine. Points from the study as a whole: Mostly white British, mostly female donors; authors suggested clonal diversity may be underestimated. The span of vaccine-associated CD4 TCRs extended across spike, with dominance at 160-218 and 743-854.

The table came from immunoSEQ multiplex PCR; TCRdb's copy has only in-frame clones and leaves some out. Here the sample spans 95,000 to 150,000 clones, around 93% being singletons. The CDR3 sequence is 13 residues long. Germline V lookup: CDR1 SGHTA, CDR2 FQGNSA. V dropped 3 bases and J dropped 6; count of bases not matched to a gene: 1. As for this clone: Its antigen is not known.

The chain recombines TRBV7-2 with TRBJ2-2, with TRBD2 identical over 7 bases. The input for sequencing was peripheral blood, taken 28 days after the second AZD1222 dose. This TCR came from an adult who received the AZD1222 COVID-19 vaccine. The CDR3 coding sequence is TGTGCCAGCAGCTTGGGACTACCCGGGGAGCTGTTTTTT. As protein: CASSLGLPGELFF.